This T cell receptor beta chain emerged from a study of shared clonotypes between healthy human individuals. Sequencing was performed with immunoSEQ multiplex PCR; in TCRdb, only in-frame clones are kept and a portion is missing. The sample yields around 1.9 million clones, over 85% seen once. Terminally differentiated effector memory CD45RA+ cells were excluded from the naive CD8 cells, which were CD45RO-negative and positively selected for CCR7. With V trimmed by 3 bases and J by 1 base, 5 bases remained unmatched. CDR1 is LNHNV, CDR2 YYDKDF, per germline (reference sequence). The CDR3 totals 15 residues.

The chain joins TRBV15 to TRBJ1-1, with 7 positions matching TRBD1. The receptor was isolated from a man aged 18 to 35 in good health. Some clones in this sample may be carry-over from other donors' samples. Sequencing input: naive CD8+ T cells from PBMCs. CDR3 sequence (DNA): TGTGCCACCAGCAGGCCGGGACAGCGGAACACTGAAGCTTTCTTT. This codes for CATSRPGQRNTEAFF.